The rows below give T cell receptor beta chains drawn from one sample of a study of shared clonotypes between healthy human individuals. Assay: immunoSEQ multiplex PCR; the TCRdb copy retains only in-frame clones and omits some. The sample records under 2,500,000 clones, almost 96% being singletons. Material for sequencing was naive CD4+ T cells sorted from blood. The origin of the receptors is a man younger than 30 in good health. The CDR3 runs from the conserved cysteine through the conserved F or W. D genes are given only for firm matches. Clone size is not always given. Where it is, it says once, few, many or a class for expanded clones.

TGTGCCTGGAGTGTAACTCTCGCCTGGGGGAATCAGCCCCAGCATTTT,CAWSVTLAWGNQPQHF,TRBJ1-5,-,TRBV30,-
TGTGCCAGCGGGAGGGGGAACACTGAAGCTTTCTTT,CASGRGNTEAFF,TRBJ1-1,-,TRBV6-5,-
TGTGCCATCAGTGGTTATCCAGGGGGCAGCACAGATACGCAGTATTTT,CAISGYPGGSTDTQYF,TRBJ2-3,TRBD1,TRBV10-3,-
TGTGCCAGCACAGGATTTCCACCCTACGAGCAGTACTTC,CASTGFPPYEQYF,TRBJ2-7,-,TRBV11-2,-
TGTGCCAGCAGCCGAGGGGGCGATCAGCCCCAGCATTTT,CASSRGGDQPQHF,TRBJ1-5,TRBD1,TRBV9,-
TGTGCCAGCAGTTTGTCTCAGGGCACCGGGGAGCTGTTTTTT,CASSLSQGTGELFF,TRBJ2-2,-,TRBV27,-
TGTGCCAGCAGCTTAGGGACTTCATCCTACGAGCAGTACTTC,CASSLGTSSYEQYF,TRBJ2-7,-,TRBV7-9,-
TGTGCCAGCAGTCCAGACCCTAGCGGCCTACAGTTCTTC,CASSPDPSGLQFF,TRBJ2-1,TRBD2,TRBV7-9,-
TGTGCCAGCAGTGGTCGACAAGACTACGAGCAGTACTTC,CASSGRQDYEQYF,TRBJ2-7,-,TRBV2,-
TGTGCCAGCAGCTTAGGAGACAGGGCCACCGGGGAGCTGTTTTTT,CASSLGDRATGELFF,TRBJ2-2,TRBD1,TRBV7-9,once
TGTGCCAGCTCACCACCACAGGGCCGCACAGATACGCAGTATTTT,CASSPPQGRTDTQYF,TRBJ2-3,-,TRBV18,-
TGTGCCAGCAGCCCTGGACAGTTAGAGACCCAGTACTTC,CASSPGQLETQYF,TRBJ2-5,-,TRBV7-2,-
TGCGCCAGCAGCCAAGGGATTACAGATACGCAGTATTTT,CASSQGITDTQYF,TRBJ2-3,-,TRBV4-1,-
TGTGCCAGCAGTACTGGAGGGGGGGGTGACCCCTATGGCTACACCTTC,CASSTGGGGDPYGYTF,TRBJ1-2,-,TRBV5-4,-
TGCGCCAGCAGCTTGGAGCGGGGGGTTACTCCTACCCAGTACTTC,CASSLERGVTPTQYF,TRBJ2-5,TRBD2,TRBV5-1,-
TGTGCCAGCAGCTTGGCGCAAATCGGCGAAAAACTGTTTTTT,CASSLAQIGEKLFF,TRBJ1-4,-,TRBV5-6,-
TGTGCCTGGAGTGCGCTTAGACAGGGCGGCCTAGTACACTCACCCCTCCACTTT,CAWSALRQGGLVHSPLHF,TRBJ1-6,TRBD1,TRBV30,-
TGTGCCAGCAGCCCCACCGGGAGCGGGGATTACAATGAGCAGTTCTTC,CASSPTGSGDYNEQFF,TRBJ2-1,TRBD2,TRBV4-2,-
TGTGCCTCCCCCCGGGACAGGGGTAATCATGAGCAGTTCTTC,CASPRDRGNHEQFF,TRBJ2-1,TRBD1,TRBV30,-
TGTGCCAGCAGTTTGAGAAGCGGGTCGGGAGATACGCAGTATTTT,CASSLRSGSGDTQYF,TRBJ2-3,-,TRBV28,-
TGTGCCAGCAGATCCCCATGGACCCAGGCGGGGGAGCTGTTTTTT,CASRSPWTQAGELFF,TRBJ2-2,-,TRBV6-1,-
TGTGCCAGCAGCTTAGACGACTACAATGAGCAGTTCTTC,CASSLDDYNEQFF,TRBJ2-1,-,TRBV5-4,-
TGTGCCAGCACCCCGAGAAATAAATTCGGGACACAAGAGACCCAGTACTTC,CASTPRNKFGTQETQYF,TRBJ2-5,-,TRBV11-2,-
TGTGCCAGTAGATTAGACAGGAGCTATGGCTACACCTTC,CASRLDRSYGYTF,TRBJ1-2,-,TRBV19,-
TGTGCCAGCAGCTTAGACAGGGGGTCTAATTCACCCCTCCACTTT,CASSLDRGSNSPLHF,TRBJ1-6,TRBD1,TRBV7-2,-
TGTGCCAGCCGGGACGGCTTCACAGATACGCAGTATTTT,CASRDGFTDTQYF,TRBJ2-3,-,TRBV19,-
TGTGCCAGCAGTTTAGTCCGGGAGCTGTTTTTT,CASSLVRELFF,TRBJ2-2,-,TRBV28,once
TGCGCCACCAAAACAGCCGAGCAGTACTTC,CATKTAEQYF,TRBJ2-7,-,TRBV10-2,-
TGTGCCACCAGCGGCCGGGAATCCGATGGAAGACCTGAAGCTTTCTTT,CATSGRESDGRPEAFF,TRBJ1-1,-,TRBV15,once
TGTGCCAGCTCACCAACGGGAGGATCAAGCGAGCAGTACTTC,CASSPTGGSSEQYF,TRBJ2-7,TRBD2,TRBV18,-
TGTGCCAGCTCACCACCGGGGACGGGTCAGCCCCAGCATTTT,CASSPPGTGQPQHF,TRBJ1-5,-,TRBV18,-
TGTGCCACCAGCAGCGGGATCAGATACAATGAGCAGTTCTTC,CATSSGIRYNEQFF,TRBJ2-1,-,TRBV15,-